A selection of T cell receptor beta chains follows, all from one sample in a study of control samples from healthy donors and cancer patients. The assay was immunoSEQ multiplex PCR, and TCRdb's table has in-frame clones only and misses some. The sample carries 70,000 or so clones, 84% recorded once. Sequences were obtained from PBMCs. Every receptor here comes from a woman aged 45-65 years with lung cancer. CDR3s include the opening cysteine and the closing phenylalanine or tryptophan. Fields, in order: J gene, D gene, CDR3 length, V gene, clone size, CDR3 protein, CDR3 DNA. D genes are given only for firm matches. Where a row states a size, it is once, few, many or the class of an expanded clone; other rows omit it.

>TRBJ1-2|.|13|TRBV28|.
CASSLSGGGGYTF
TGTGCCAGCAGCCTGTCTGGGGGCGGTGGCTACACCTTC
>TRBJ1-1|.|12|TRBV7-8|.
CASSRPNTEAFF
TGTGCCAGCAGCCGACCGAACACTGAAGCTTTCTTT
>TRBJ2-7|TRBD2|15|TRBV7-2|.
CASSIGASGSYEQYF
TGTGCCAGCTCGATAGGCGCTAGCGGTTCCTACGAGCAGTACTTC
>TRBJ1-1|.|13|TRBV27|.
CASSHSGTSEAFF
TGTGCCAGCAGTCATTCAGGGACAAGTGAAGCTTTCTTT
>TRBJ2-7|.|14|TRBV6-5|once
CASTRPGGSYEQYF
TGTGCCAGCACCAGGCCGGGGGGCAGTTACGAGCAGTACTTC
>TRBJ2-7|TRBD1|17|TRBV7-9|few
CASSPQGPGTGAYEQYF
TGTGCCAGCAGCCCGCAAGGCCCCGGGACAGGGGCCTACGAGCAGTACTTC
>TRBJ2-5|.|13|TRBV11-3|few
CASSRQVQETQYF
TGTGCCAGCAGTCGACAGGTCCAAGAGACCCAGTACTTC
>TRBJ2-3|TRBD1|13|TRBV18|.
CASSAQGEEAQYF
TGTGCCAGCTCAGCACAGGGGGAAGAAGCGCAGTATTTT
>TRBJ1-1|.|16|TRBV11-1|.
CASSSRTFQMNTEAFF
TGTGCCAGCAGCTCTCGGACATTTCAGATGAACACTGAAGCTTTCTTT
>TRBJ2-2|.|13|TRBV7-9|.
CASSLGGGGELFF
TGTGCCAGCAGCTTAGGTGGCGGCGGGGAGCTGTTTTTT
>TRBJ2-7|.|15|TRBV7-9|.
CASSLALPGFYEQYF
TGTGCCAGCAGCTTAGCCCTACCAGGATTTTACGAGCAGTACTTC
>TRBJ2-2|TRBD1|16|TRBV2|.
CASRDPGTANTGELFF
TGTGCCAGCAGAGACCCCGGGACAGCGAACACCGGGGAGCTGTTTTTT
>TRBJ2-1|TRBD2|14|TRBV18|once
CASSTSGGYNEQFF
TGTGCCAGCTCGACTAGCGGGGGTTATAATGAGCAGTTCTTC
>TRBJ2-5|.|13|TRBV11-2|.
CASSARGRETQYF
TGTGCCAGCAGCGCCAGGGGTAGAGAGACCCAGTACTTC
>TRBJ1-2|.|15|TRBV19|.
CASSIASRQDYGYTF
TGTGCCAGTAGTATCGCTTCTCGACAGGACTATGGCTACACCTTC
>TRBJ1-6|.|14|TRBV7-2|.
CASSLKYTGTPLHF
TGTGCCAGCAGCTTAAAATATACAGGGACACCCCTCCACTTT
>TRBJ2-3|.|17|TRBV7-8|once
CASSLATGLGEADTQYF
TGTGCCAGCAGCTTAGCGACGGGACTCGGGGAGGCGGATACGCAGTATTTT
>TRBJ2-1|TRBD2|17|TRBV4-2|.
CASSQYPGLAGGNEQFF
TGTGCCAGCAGCCAATACCCCGGTCTAGCGGGGGGAAATGAGCAGTTCTTC
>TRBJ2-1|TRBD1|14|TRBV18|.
CASSPGTGAHEQFF
TGTGCCAGCTCACCAGGGACAGGGGCTCATGAGCAGTTCTTC